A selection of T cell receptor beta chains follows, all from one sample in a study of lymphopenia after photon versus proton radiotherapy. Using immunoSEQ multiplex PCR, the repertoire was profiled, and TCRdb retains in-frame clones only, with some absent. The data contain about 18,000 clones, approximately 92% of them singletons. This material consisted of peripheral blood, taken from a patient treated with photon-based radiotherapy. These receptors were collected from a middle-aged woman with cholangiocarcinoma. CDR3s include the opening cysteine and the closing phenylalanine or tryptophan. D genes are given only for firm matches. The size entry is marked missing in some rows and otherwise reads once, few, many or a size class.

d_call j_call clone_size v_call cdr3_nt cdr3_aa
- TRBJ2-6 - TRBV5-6 TGTGCCAGCAGCCCCAGGGGAGCTGGGGCCAACGTCCTGACTTTC CASSPRGAGANVLTF
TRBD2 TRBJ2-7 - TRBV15 TGTGCCACCAGCAGTCGGACTAGCGGCGCCGAGCAGTACTTC CATSSRTSGAEQYF
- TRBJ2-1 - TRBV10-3 TGTGCCATCAGTGATGGGACGTGGGATGAGCAGTTCTTC CAISDGTWDEQFF
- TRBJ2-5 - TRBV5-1 TGCGCCAGCAGCATGACAGGTGGAGAGACCCAGTACTTC CASSMTGGETQYF
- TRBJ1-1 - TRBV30 TGTGCCTGGAGTCAGTCGAACACTGAAGCTTTCTTT CAWSQSNTEAFF
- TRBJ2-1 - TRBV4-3 TGCGCCAGCAGCCAGATCGTGGGGAGCGGCTACAATGAGCAGTTCTTC CASSQIVGSGYNEQFF
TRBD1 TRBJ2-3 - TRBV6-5 TGTGCCAGCAGTGCCCAGGACAGGATCACAGATACGCAGTATTTT CASSAQDRITDTQYF
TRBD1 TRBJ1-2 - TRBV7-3 TGTGCCAGCAGCTCCTCAGGACAGGGCGGCTACACCTTC CASSSSGQGGYTF
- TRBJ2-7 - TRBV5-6 TGTGCCAGCAGCTTTAGTAGGTACGAGCAGTACTTC CASSFSRYEQYF
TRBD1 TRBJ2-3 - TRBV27 TGTGCCAGCAGTCTAGCCAAAAATGACAGGGAAGGCACAGATACGCAGTATTTT CASSLAKNDREGTDTQYF
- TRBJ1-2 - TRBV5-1 TGCGCCAGCAGCTTGGGCTCAGGGACCAACTATGGCTACACCTTC CASSLGSGTNYGYTF
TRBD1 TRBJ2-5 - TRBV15 TGTGCCACCAGCAGAGATTGGACAGGAGAAGAGACCCAGTACTTC CATSRDWTGEETQYF
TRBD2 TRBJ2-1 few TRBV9 TGTGCCAGCAGCGTAGATGGGACTAGCGGGGTTAGCTCCTACAATGAGCAGTTCTTC CASSVDGTSGVSSYNEQFF
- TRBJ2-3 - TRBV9 TGTGCCAGCAGCGGGGGGGACATAGTAGAGGGAGATACGCAGTATTTT CASSGGDIVEGDTQYF
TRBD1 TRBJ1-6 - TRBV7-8 TGTGCCAGCAGCCTCCAGGGGGCGCAGAATTCACCCCTCCACTTT CASSLQGAQNSPLHF
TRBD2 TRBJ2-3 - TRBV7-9 TGTGCCAGCAGCGCCAAGACTAGCGGGGCCAGAAGAGGCACAGATACGCAGTATTTT CASSAKTSGARRGTDTQYF
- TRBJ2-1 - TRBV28 TGTGCCAGCAGCTACCGGGAGAACAATGAGCAGTTCTTC CASSYRENNEQFF
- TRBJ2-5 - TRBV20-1 TGCAGTGCTCCCAAAGAGACCCAGTACTTC CSAPKETQYF
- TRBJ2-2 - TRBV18 TGTGCCAGCTCACCGGTTCGGGAGCTTGGCACCGGGGAGCTGTTTTTT CASSPVRELGTGELFF
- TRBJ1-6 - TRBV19 TGTGCCAGTAGCCCCTCCACCGAGGGGTGGGGATCACCCCTCCACTTT CASSPSTEGWGSPLHF
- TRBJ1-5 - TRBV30 TGTGCCTGGGATCGAAAGGGGGACTATCAGCCCCAGCATTTT CAWDRKGDYQPQHF
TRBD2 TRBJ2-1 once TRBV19 TGTGCCAGTAGTATTGCTAAGCGGGGTGACAATGAGCAGTTCTTC CASSIAKRGDNEQFF
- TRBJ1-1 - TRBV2 TGTGCCAGCAGTGGGGTCAGGGAGGATTCTGAAGCTTTCTTT CASSGVREDSEAFF
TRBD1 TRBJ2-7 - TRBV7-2 TGTGCCAGCAGCGACCAGACAGGGTCCAACGAGCAGTACTTC CASSDQTGSNEQYF
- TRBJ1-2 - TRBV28 TGTGCCAGCAGTGAACCGACAGGAGAAAACTATGGCTACACCTTC CASSEPTGENYGYTF
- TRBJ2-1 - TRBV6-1 TGTGCCAGCAGTGAAGCTTATAATTGGTACAATGAGCAGTTCTTC CASSEAYNWYNEQFF
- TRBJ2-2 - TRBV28 TGTGCCAGCAGTTTTAAGGGGGTGCACACCGGGGAGCTGTTTTTT CASSFKGVHTGELFF
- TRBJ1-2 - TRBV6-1 TGTGCCAGCAGCGACAGAGATCGGGGCGGCTACACCTTC CASSDRDRGGYTF
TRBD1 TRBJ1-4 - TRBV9 TGTGCCAGCAGCAGGACAGGGGTAAAGGAAAAACTGTTTTTT CASSRTGVKEKLFF
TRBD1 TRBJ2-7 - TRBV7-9 TGTGCCAGCAGCTTAGACCGGACAGGGGGCGACGAGCAGTACTTC CASSLDRTGGDEQYF
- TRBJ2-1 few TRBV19 TGTGCCAGTAGTAGGACAGTCTCGGGTGAGCAGTTCTTC CASSRTVSGEQFF
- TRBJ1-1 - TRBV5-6 TGTGCCAGCAGCTTGCAGCAGGGACGGGGAGCTTTCTTT CASSLQQGRGAFF
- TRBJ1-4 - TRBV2 TGTGCCAGCAGTGATATAGGGGTTGAAAAACTGTTTTTT CASSDIGVEKLFF
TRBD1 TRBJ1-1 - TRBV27 TGTGCCAGCAGCCTGACCAGGGGGGGCACTGAAGCTTTCTTT CASSLTRGGTEAFF
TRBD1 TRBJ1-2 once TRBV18 TGTGCCAGCTCACCGGGACAGGGCCACTATGGCTACACCTTC CASSPGQGHYGYTF
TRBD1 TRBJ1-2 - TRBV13 TGTGCCAGCAGCTTCACCGGGACAGATACTAACTATGGCTACACCTTC CASSFTGTDTNYGYTF
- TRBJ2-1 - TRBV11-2 TGTGCCAGCAGCTTAGGGAGACAAAATGAGCAGTTCTTC CASSLGRQNEQFF
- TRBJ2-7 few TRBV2 TGTGCCAGCACCGTGGGACCAAATTACGAGCAGTACTTC CASTVGPNYEQYF
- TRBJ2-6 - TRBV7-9 TGTGCCAGCAGCCGTCAGGACATCGCCTCTGGGGCCAACGTCCTGACTTTC CASSRQDIASGANVLTF
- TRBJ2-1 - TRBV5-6 TGTGCCAGCAGGACGCGGACTACAAGCTCCTACAATGAGCAGTTCTTC CASRTRTTSSYNEQFF
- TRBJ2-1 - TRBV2 TGTGCCAGCAGTACTAACGACAATGAGCAGTTCTTC CASSTNDNEQFF
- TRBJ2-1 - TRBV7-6 TGTGCCAGCAGCTTAGGTTTGGGGGCTGGGGTTCTTGGGTCCTACAATGAGCAGTTCTTC CASSLGLGAGVLGSYNEQFF
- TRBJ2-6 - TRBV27 TGTGCCAGCAGTTCTCACCGGGACCTATCGCCCGTATCTGGGGCCAACGTCCTGACTTTC CASSSHRDLSPVSGANVLTF
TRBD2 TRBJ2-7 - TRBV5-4 TGTGCCAGCAGCTTGTTAGAGCGGGAGTGGGATAAGCACTTC CASSLLEREWDKHF
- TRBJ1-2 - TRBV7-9 TGTGCCAGCAGCTTATCCGGGTCCGAGGTAGCCGGCAATGGCTACACCTTC CASSLSGSEVAGNGYTF
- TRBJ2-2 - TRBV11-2 TGTGCCAGCAGCTCCGGGGTGGGGGACCGGGAGCTGTTTTTT CASSSGVGDRELFF
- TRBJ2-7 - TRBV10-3 TGTGCCATCTGGGACCCAGGGGTCCACGAGCAGTACTTC CAIWDPGVHEQYF
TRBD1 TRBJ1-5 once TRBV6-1 TGTGCCAGCAGTGACCCAGGGGGCGCTGGCAATCAGCCCCAGCATTTT CASSDPGGAGNQPQHF
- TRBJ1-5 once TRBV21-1 TGTGCCAGCAGCAAGACAGGCCAGGCCGCCAATCAGCCCCAGCATTTT CASSKTGQAANQPQHF
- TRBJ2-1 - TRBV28 TGTGCCAGCAGCACGAACGGCCGTCTGGACACCGACTACAATGAGCAGTTCTTC CASSTNGRLDTDYNEQFF
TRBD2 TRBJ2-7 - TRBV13 TGTGCCAGCAGCCCAGGGACTAGCGGGAGTAGTTACGAGCAGTACTTC CASSPGTSGSSYEQYF
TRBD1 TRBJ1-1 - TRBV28 TGTGCCAGCCCTGAACAGGGGGAAGAAGCTTTCTTT CASPEQGEEAFF
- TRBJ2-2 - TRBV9 TGTGCCAGCAGCTCCCAGCCAGGCCCCAACACCGGGGAGCTGTTTTTT CASSSQPGPNTGELFF
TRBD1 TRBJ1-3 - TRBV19 TGTGCCACCTCCGGGACAGGAATGGACCGGACTGGAAACACCATATATTTT CATSGTGMDRTGNTIYF